This T cell receptor (beta chain) was documented in a study of cytotoxic CD8 clonotypes in ibrutinib-treated CLL. Study at large: Response samples were obtained once patients had received a median 12 months of treatment, range 6 to 36. Study-wide points: Whereas clonality rose at ibrutinib response, it declined toward baseline at progression.

Sequencing used immunoSEQ multiplex PCR; TCRdb keeps in-frame clones, though not all of them. The sample includes fewer than 90,000 clones, about 82% of them seen just once. The CDR3 sequence is 13 residues long. V was shortened by 4 bases and J by 2 bases, with 7 bases between the two germline ends. From germline, CDR1 is MDHEN and CDR2 SYDVKM. For this clone: What it recognizes is unknown.

The material sequenced was PBMCs, taken before ibrutinib treatment. The chain employs TRBV28 and TRBJ2-3; TRBD2 is a possible D gene (5 bases). The TCR sequence derives from a human donor with chronic lymphocytic leukemia. CDR3 nucleotide sequence: TGTGCCAGCAGTTCGGACTCCACAGATACGCAGTATTTT. Translating it yields CASSSDSTDTQYF.